What follows are 7 T cell receptor beta chains derived from one specimen sequenced in a study of regulatory T cells in long-lasting Graves disease. Researchers made TCR beta libraries by using iRepertoire HTBI primers and running Arm-PCR on CDR3 regions. MiXCR, applied by TCRdb to the multiplex PCR reads, yields one record per CDR3 protein. The repertoire holds roughly 400,000 distinct CDR3 sequences, with less than 20% as singletons. The time point: newly diagnosed GD, antithyroid drugs for less than 3 months. Generation of the TCR library employed RNA extracted from PBMCs. These data were likewise used in another study, on T cells in Graves' hyperthyroidism and ophthalmopathy.

Material: peripheral blood mononuclear cells (PBMCs), obtained at new diagnosis, from a patient treated with antithyroid drugs. All receptors derive from a woman under 30 with Graves disease.

The table lists this clonotype with many counts. This chain links TRBV7-3 with TRBJ1-1; possible D gene TRBD1, 5 bases. CDR1 SGHTA and CDR2 FQGTGA come from the germline V gene. The CDR3 is 18 residues long. V was shortened by 6 bases and J by 0 bases, with 23 bases between the two germline ends. CDR3 loop: CASSNRSAGLRLNTEAFF. The CDR3 DNA reads TGTGCCAGCAGTAACCGGTCGGCAGGGCTAAGATTGAACACTGAAGCTTTCTTT.

This clonotype appeared many times. V usage is TRBV18 and J usage is TRBJ2-3, with 12 bases that match TRBD2. The germline V gene has CDR1 KGHSH and CDR2 LQKENI. Trimming removed 3 bases from V and 4 bases from J; junction bases left unmatched: 5. This CDR3 spans 16 amino acids. CDR3 in DNA: TGTGCCAGCTCACCGCTAGCGGGAGGGGGCTCAGATACGCAGTATTTT. Its translation: CASSPLAGGGSDTQYF.

This clonotype has a count of ten or more. The rearrangement joins TRBV20-1 to TRBJ2-7; D possibly corresponds to TRBD1 (5 bases). Germline V gives CDR1 DFQATT, CDR2 SNEGSKA (reference sequence). The CDR3 spans 13 residues. Trimming removed 3 bases at V and 2 bases at J, with 11 bases between. The CDR3 sequence: CSASLPGTYEQYF. CDR3 coding DNA: TGCAGTGCTAGTTTGCCAGGGACCTACGAGCAGTACTTC.

This clonotype showed up just a few times. The chain has TRBV6-2 or TRBV6-3 and TRBJ1-1, with D uncertain. The CDR3 is 16 residues long. Trimming cost V 1 base and J 1 base, with 13 bases left between them. CDR1 MNHEY and CDR2 SVGEGT come from the germline V gene. Written as DNA, the CDR3 is TGTGCCAGCAGTTACTTGAGCAGAACGAAGAACACTGAAGCTTTCTTT. Protein sequence: CASSYLSRTKNTEAFF.

In this sample, this clonotype turned up many times. V and J are TRBV29-1 and TRBJ2-7; no definite D call. CDR3 length: 13 residues. Germline V gene data show CDR1 as SQVTM and CDR2 as ANQGSEA. The ends were cut back, 4 bases at V and 3 bases at J, with 13 bases in the middle. The CDR3 DNA reads TGCAGCGTTGGAGCACGATTGGACTACGAGCAGTACTTC. This gives the protein CSVGARLDYEQYF.

This clonotype has at least ten counts. The J gene is TRBJ2-7, the V gene TRBV6-1; D is possibly TRBD1 or TRBD2 (5 bases each). This CDR3 is 15 amino acids long. The V gene lost 4 bases and the J gene lost 0 bases, with 13 bases spanning the gap. CDR1 and CDR2 (germline): MNHNS, SASEGT. Here the CDR3 DNA reads TGTGCCAGCAGTGGCCCTGGGGGTGACTCCTACGAGCAGTACTTC. Translation: CASSGPGGDSYEQYF.

This clonotype was counted a few times. The V gene is TRBV29-1, the J gene TRBJ2-5; 8 bases fit TRBD2. The ends lost 6 bases at V and 1 base at J; junction bases unmatched: 4. Germline V gene sequence: CDR1 SQVTM, CDR2 ANQGSEA. There are 13 residues in the CDR3. The CDR3 DNA follows: TGCAGCGTGCTAACTAGCGGCCAAGAGACCCAGTACTTC. As protein: CSVLTSGQETQYF.